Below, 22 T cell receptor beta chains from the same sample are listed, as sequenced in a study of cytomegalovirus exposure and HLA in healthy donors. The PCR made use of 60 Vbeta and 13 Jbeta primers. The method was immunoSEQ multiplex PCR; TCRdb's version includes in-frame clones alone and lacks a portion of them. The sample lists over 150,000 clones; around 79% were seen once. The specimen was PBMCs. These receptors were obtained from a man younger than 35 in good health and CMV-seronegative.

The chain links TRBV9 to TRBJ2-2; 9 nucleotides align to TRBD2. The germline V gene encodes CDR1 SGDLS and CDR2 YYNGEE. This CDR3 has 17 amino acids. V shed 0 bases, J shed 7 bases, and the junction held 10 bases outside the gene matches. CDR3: CASSVVEGTSIGGELFF. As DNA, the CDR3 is TGTGCCAGCAGCGTAGTCGAGGGGACTAGCATAGGCGGGGAGCTGTTTTTT.

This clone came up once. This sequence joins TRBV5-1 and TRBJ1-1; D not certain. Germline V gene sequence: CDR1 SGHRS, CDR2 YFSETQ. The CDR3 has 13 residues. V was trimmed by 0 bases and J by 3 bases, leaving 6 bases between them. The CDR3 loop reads CASSLVQDTEAFF. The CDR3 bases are TGCGCCAGCAGCTTGGTCCAGGACACTGAAGCTTTCTTT.

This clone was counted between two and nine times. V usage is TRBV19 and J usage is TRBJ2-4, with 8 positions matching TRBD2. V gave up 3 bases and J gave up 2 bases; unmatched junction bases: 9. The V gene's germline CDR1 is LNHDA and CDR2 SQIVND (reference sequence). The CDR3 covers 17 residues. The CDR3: CASSMLSGRAPKNIQYF. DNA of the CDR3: TGTGCCAGTAGTATGTTGTCCGGGAGGGCCCCCAAAAACATTCAGTACTTC.

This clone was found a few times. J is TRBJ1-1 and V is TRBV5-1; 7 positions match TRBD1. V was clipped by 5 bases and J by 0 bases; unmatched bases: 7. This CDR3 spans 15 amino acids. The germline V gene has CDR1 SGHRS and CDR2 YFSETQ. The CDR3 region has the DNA TGCGCCAGCAGGCCCGGGACAGTAATGAACACTGAAGCTTTCTTT. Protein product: CASRPGTVMNTEAFF. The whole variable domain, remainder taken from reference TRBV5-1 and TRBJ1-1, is KAGVTQTPRYLIKTRGQQVTLSCSPISGHRSVSWYQQTPGQGLQFLFEYFSETQRNKGNFPGRFSGRQFSNSRSEMNVSTLELGDSALYLCASRPGTVMNTEAFFGQGTRLTVV.

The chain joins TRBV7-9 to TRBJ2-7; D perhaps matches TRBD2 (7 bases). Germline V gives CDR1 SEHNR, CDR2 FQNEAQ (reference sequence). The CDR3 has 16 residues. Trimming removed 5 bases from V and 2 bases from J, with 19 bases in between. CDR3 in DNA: TGTGCCAGCAGCCTTAGGGGGGCAGGGACTACCTACGAGCAGTACTTC. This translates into CASSLRGAGTTYEQYF.

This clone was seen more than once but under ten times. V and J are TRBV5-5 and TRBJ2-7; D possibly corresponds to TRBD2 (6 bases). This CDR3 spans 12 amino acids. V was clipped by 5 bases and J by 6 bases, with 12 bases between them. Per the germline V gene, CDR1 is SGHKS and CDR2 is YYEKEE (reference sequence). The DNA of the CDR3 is TGTGCCAGCAGTTCTAGCGTTGGCGAGCAGTACTTC. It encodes CASSSSVGEQYF.

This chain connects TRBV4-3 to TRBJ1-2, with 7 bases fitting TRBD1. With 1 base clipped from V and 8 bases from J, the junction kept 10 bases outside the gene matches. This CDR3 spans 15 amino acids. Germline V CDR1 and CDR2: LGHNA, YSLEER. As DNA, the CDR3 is TGCGCCAGCAGCCAAGTAGGACAGGAGGGCTCCGGCTACACCTTC. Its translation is CASSQVGQEGSGYTF.

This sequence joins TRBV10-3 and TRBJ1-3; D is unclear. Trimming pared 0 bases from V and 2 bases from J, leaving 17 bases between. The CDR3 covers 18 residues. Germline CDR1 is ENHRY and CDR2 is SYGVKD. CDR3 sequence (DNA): TGTGCCATCAGTGAGTCGCCGAACAACGGAGGCCCTGGAAACACCATATATTTT. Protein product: CAISESPNNGGPGNTIYF.

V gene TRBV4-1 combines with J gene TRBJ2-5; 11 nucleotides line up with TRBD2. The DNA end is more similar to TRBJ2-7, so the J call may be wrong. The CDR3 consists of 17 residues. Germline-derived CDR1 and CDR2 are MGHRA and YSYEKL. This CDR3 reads CASSQIPATSGSYEQYF. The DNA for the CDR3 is TGCGCCAGCAGCCAAATCCCAGCCACTAGCGGGAGCTACGAGCAGTACTTC.

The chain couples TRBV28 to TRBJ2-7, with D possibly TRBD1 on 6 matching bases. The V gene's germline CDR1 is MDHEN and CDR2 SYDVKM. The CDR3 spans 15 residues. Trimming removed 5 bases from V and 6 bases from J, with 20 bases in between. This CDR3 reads CASSGGGAWSGEQYF. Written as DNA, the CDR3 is TGTGCCAGCAGTGGGGGCGGAGCCTGGAGTGGCGAGCAGTACTTC.

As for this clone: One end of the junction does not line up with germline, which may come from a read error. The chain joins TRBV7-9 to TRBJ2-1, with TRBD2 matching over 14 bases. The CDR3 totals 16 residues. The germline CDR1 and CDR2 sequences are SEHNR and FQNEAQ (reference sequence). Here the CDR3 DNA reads TGTTCCAGCAGCTTCTCGGGACTAGCGGGAGTCGGGGAGCAGTTCTTC. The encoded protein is CSSSFSGLAGVGEQFF.

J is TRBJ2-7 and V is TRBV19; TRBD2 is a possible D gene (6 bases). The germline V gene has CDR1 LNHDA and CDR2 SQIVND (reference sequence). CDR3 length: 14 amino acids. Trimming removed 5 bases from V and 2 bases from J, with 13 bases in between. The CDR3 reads CASSSRLEAYEQYF. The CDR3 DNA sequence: TGTGCCAGTAGTTCCCGACTAGAAGCCTACGAGCAGTACTTC.

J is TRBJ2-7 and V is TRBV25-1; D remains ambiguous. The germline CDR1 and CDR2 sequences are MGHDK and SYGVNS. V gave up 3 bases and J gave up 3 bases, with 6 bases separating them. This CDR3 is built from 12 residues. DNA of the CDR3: TGTGCCAGCAGTGATAAACTCTACGAGCAGTACTTC. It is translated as CASSDKLYEQYF.

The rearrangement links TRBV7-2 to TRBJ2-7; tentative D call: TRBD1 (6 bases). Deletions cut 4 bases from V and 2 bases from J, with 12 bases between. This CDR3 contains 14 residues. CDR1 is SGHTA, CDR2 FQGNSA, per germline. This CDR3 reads CASSYGGGPYEQYF. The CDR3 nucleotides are TGTGCCAGCAGCTATGGGGGCGGACCCTACGAGCAGTACTTC. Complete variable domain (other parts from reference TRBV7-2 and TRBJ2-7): GAGVSQSPSNKVTEKGKDVELRCDPISGHTALYWYRQSLGQGLEFLIYFQGNSAPDKSGLPSDRFSAERTGGSVSTLTIQRTQQEDSAVYLCASSYGGGPYEQYFGPGTRLTVT.

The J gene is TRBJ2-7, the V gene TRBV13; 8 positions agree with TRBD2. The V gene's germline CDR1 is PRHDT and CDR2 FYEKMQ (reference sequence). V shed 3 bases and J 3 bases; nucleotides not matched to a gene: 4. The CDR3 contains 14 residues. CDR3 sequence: CASSFRREGYEQYF. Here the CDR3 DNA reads TGTGCCAGCAGCTTTCGACGGGAGGGCTACGAGCAGTACTTC.

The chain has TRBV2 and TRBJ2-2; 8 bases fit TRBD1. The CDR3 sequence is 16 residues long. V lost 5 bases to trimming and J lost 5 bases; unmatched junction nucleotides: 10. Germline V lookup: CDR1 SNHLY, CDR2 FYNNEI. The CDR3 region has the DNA TGTGCCAGCAGTTTATACCAGGGGGCGGGTACCGGGGAGCTGTTTTTT. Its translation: CASSLYQGAGTGELFF.

The CDR3 sequence is CASSPGGDEQFF. CDR3 coding DNA: TGTGCCAGCAGTCCTGGAGGAGATGAGCAGTTCTTC. This chain links TRBV11-2 with TRBJ2-1, with a weak D call TRBD2 (5 bases). The germline gives CDR1 SGHAT, CDR2 FQNNGV. The length of the CDR3 is 12 residues. V lost 6 bases and J 8 bases, leaving 11 bases between the germline ends.

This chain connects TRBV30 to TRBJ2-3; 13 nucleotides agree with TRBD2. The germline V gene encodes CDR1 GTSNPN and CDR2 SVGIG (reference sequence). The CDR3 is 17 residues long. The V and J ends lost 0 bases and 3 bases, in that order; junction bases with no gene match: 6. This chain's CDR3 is CAWSVQTSGRRTDTQYF. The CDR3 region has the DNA TGTGCCTGGAGTGTTCAGACTAGCGGGAGGAGGACAGATACGCAGTATTTT.

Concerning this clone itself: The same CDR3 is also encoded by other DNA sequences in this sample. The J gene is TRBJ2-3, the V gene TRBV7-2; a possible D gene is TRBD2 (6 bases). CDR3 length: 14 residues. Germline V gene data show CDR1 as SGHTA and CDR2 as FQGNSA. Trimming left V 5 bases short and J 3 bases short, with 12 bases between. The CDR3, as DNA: TGTGCCAGCAGCCCCGGGCTAGCGACAGATACGCAGTATTTT. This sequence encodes CASSPGLATDTQYF.

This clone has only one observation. The CDR3, as DNA: TGTGCCAGCAGCTTGGGAGGACAGGGAGTTTACGAGCAGTACTTC. This translates into CASSLGGQGVYEQYF. The chain recombines TRBV5-4 with TRBJ2-5; 8 nucleotides align to TRBD1. The J call may be in error: the DNA end matches TRBJ2-7 better. CDR3 length: 15 residues. Per the germline V gene, CDR1 is SGHNT and CDR2 is YYREEE (reference sequence).

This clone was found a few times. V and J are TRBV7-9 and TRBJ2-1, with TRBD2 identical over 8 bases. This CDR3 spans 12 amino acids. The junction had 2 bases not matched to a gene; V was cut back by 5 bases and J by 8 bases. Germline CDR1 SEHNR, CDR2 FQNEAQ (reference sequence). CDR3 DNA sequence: TGTGCCAGCAGCAATAGCGGGGATGAGCAGTTCTTC. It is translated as CASSNSGDEQFF.

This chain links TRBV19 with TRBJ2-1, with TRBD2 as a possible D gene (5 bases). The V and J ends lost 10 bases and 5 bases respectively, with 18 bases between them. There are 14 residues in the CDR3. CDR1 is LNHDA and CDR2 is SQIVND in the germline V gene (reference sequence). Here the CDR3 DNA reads TGTGCCACTATGGTCGGGGATATAGACAATGAGCAGTTCTTC. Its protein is CATMVGDIDNEQFF.